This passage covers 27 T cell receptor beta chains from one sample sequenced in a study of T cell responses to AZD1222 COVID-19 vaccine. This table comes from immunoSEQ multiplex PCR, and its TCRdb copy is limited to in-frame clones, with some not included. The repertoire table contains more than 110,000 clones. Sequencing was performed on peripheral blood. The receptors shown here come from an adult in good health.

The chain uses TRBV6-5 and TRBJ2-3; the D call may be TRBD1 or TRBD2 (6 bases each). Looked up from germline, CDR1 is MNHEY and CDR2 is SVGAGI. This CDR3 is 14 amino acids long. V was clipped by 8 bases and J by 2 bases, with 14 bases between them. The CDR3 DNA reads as TGTGCCAGCGTTTGGGGGGCGAACACAGATACGCAGTATTTT. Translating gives CASVWGANTDTQYF.

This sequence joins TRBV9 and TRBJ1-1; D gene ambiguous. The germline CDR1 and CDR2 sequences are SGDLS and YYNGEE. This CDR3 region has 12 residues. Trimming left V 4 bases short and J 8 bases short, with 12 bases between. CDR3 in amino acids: CASSSLRGEAFF. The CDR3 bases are TGTGCCAGCAGCTCACTTCGGGGAGAAGCTTTCTTT. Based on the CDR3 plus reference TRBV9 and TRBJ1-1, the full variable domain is DSGVTQTPKHLITATGQRVTLRCSPRSGDLSVYWYQQSLDQGLQFLIQYYNGEERAKGNILERFSAQQFPDLHSELNLSSLELGDSALYFCASSSLRGEAFFGQGTRLTVV.

The CDR3 region has the DNA TGTGCCAGCAGCCAAGATAGGAGGACAGGGGCGAAAACGTACACCTTC. Translating gives CASSQDRRTGAKTYTF. The chain employs TRBV4-2 and TRBJ1-2; 9 bases agree with TRBD1. Germline CDR1 reads LGHNA; CDR2 reads YNFKEQ. Unmatched junction bases numbered 13, after V lost 0 bases and J lost 11 bases. This CDR3 spans 16 amino acids.

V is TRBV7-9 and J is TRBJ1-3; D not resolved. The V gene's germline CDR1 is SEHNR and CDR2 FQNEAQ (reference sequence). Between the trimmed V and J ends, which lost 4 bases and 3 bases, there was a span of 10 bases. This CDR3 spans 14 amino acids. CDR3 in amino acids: CASSSLTGGNTIYF. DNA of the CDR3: TGTGCCAGCAGCTCTCTGACTGGTGGAAACACCATATATTTT. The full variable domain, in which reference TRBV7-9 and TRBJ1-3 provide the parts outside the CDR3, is DTGVSQNPRHKITKRGQNVTFRCDPISEHNRLYWYRQTLGQGPEFLTYFQNEAQLEKSRLLSDRFSAERPKGSFSTLEIQRTEQGDSAMYLCASSSLTGGNTIYFGEGSWLTVV.

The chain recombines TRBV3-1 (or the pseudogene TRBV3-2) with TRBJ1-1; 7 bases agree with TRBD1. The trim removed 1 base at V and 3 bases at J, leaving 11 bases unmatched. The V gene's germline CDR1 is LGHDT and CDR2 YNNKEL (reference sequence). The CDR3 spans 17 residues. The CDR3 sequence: CASSQGGLRGQYTEAFF. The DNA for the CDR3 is TGTGCCAGCAGCCAAGGGGGACTAAGGGGACAGTACACTGAAGCTTTCTTT.

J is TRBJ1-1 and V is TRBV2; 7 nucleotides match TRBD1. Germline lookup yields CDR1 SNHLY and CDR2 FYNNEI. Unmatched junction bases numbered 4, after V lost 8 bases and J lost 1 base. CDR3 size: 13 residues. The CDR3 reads CASERDRNTEAFF. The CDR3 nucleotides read TGTGCCAGCGAGCGGGACAGGAACACTGAAGCTTTCTTT.

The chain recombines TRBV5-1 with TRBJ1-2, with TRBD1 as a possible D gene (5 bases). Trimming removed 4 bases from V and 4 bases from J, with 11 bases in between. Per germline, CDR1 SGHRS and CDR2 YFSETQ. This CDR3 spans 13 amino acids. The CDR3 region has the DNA TGCGCCAGCAGCCCGGACAATTCCTATGGCTACACCTTC. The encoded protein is CASSPDNSYGYTF.

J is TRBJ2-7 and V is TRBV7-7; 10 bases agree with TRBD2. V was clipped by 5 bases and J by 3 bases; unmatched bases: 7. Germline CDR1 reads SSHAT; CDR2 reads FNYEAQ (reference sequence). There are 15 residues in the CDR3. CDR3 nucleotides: TGTGCCAGCAGCCCCCTAGCGGGGGCCCGCTACGAGCAGTACTTC. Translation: CASSPLAGARYEQYF.

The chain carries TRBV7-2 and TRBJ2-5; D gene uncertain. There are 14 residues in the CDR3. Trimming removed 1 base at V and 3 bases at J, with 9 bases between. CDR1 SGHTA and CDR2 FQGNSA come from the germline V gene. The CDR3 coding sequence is TGTGCCAGCAGCTTAGGAGCTGGGAAAGAGACCCAGTACTTC. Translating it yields CASSLGAGKETQYF.

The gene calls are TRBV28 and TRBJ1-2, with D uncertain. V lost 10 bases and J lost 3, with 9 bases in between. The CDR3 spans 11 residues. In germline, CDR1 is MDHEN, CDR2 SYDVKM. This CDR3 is CAIFADYGYTF. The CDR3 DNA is TGTGCCATATTTGCGGACTATGGCTACACCTTC.

The CDR3 loop reads CASSQEGTSRTDTQYF. CDR3 bases: TGCGCCAGCAGCCAAGAAGGCACTAGCCGCACAGATACGCAGTATTTT. The chain joins TRBV4-1 to TRBJ2-3; D may be TRBD2 (6 bases). The germline V gene has CDR1 MGHRA and CDR2 YSYEKL. This CDR3 has 16 residues. The V end lost 0 bases, the J end lost 1 base, and 11 bases lay between the germline ends.

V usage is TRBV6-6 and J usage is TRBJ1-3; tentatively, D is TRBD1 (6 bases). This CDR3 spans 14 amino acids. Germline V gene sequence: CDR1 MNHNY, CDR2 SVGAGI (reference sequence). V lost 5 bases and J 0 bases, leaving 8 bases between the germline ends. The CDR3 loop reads CASSRTDSGNTIYF. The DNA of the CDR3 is TGTGCCAGCAGTCGGACAGACTCTGGAAACACCATATATTTT.

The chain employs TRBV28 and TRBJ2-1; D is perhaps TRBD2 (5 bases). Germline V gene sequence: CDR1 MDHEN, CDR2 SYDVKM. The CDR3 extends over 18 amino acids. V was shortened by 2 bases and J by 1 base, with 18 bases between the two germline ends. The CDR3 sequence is CASSLLSRLAGSYNEQFF. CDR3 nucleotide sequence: TGTGCCAGCAGTTTACTCTCTAGGCTAGCCGGGTCCTACAATGAGCAGTTCTTC.

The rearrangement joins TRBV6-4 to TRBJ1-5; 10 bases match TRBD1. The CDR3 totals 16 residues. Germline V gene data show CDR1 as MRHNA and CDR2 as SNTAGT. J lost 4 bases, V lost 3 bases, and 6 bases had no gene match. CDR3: CASSELDRGRNQPQHF. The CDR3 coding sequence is TGTGCCAGCAGTGAGTTAGACAGGGGGCGAAATCAGCCCCAGCATTTT.

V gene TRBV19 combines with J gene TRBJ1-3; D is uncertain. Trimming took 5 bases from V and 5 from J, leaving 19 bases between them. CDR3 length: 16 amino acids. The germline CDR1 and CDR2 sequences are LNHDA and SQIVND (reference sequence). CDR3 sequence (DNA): TGTGCCAGTAGTTCTCGTCTCAACGAAGGCCGAAACACCATATATTTT. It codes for CASSSRLNEGRNTIYF.

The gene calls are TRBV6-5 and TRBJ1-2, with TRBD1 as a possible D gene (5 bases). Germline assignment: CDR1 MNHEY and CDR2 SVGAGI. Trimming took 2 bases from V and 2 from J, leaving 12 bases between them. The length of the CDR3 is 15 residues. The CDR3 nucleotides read TGTGCCAGCAGTTACCTTGGAGGGGTGAACTATGGCTACACCTTC. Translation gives CASSYLGGVNYGYTF.

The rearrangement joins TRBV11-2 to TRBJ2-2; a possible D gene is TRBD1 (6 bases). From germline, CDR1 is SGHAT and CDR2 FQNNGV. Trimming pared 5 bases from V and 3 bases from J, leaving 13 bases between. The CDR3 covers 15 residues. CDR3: CASSLDRTYTGELFF. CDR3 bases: TGTGCCAGCAGCCTCGACAGGACTTACACCGGGGAGCTGTTTTTT.

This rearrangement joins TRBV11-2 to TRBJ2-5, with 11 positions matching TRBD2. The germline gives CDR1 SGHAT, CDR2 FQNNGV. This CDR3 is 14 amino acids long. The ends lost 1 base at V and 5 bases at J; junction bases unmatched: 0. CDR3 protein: CASSLGTSGETQYF. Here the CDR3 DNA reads TGTGCCAGCAGCTTAGGGACTAGCGGGGAGACCCAGTACTTC.

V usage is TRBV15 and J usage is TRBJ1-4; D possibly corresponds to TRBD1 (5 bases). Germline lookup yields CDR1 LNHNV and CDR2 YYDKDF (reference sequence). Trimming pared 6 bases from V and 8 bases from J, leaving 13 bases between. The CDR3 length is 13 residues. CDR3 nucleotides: TGTGCCACCAGTCCCTGGGGGGACGAAAAACTGTTTTTT. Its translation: CATSPWGDEKLFF.

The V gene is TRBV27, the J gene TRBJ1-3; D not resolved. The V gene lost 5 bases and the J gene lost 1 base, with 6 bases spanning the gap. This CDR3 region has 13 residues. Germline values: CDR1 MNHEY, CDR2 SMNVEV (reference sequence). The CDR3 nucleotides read TGTGCCAGCAGTCCGGGATCTGGAAACACCATATATTTT. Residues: CASSPGSGNTIYF.

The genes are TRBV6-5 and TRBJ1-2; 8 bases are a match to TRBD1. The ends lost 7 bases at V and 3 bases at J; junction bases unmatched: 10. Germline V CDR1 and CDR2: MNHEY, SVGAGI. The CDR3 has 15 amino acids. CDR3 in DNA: TGTGCCAGCACCTCAGGGGGCAGCCCGGACTATGGCTACACCTTC. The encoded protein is CASTSGGSPDYGYTF.

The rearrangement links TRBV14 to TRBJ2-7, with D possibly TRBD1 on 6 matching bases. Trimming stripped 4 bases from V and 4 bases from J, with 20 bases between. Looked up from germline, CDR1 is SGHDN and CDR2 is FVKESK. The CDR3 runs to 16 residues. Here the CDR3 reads CASSPYTRGPIYEQYF. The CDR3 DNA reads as TGTGCCAGCAGCCCCTATACCAGGGGTCCCATATACGAGCAGTACTTC.

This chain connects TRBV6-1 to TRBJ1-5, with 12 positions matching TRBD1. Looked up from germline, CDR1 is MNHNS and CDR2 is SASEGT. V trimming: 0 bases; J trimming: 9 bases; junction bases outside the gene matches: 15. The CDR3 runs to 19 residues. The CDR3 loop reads CASSEALGQGALVAPPQHF. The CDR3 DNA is TGTGCCAGCAGTGAAGCGCTGGGACAGGGGGCGTTAGTTGCCCCGCCCCAGCATTTT.

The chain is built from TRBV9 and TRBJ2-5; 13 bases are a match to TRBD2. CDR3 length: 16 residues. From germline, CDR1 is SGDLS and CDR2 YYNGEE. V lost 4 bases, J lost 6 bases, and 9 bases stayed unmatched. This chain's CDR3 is CASSSTSGGATQTQYF. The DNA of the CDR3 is TGTGCCAGCAGCTCTACTAGCGGGGGGGCCACGCAGACCCAGTACTTC.

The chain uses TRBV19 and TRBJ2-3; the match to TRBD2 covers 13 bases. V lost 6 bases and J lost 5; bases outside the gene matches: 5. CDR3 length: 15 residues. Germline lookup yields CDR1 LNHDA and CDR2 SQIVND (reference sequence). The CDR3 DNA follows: TGTGCCAGTAGGCGGACTAGCGGGGGTCGAGATACGCAGTATTTT. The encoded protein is CASRRTSGGRDTQYF.

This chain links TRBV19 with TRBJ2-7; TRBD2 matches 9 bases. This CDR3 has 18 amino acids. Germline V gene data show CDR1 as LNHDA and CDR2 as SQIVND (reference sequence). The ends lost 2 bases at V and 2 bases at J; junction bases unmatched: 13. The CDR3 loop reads CASSIQGSGGPITYEQYF. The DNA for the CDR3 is TGTGCCAGTAGTATACAAGGTAGCGGGGGCCCCATCACCTACGAGCAGTACTTC.

CDR3 protein: CASSLGVPNSPLHF. In DNA form, the CDR3 reads TGTGCCAGCAGCTTGGGGGTACCTAATTCACCCCTCCACTTT. The chain has TRBV7-2 and TRBJ1-6; TRBD1 is a possible D gene (5 bases). CDR1 is SGHTA, CDR2 FQGNSA, per germline. CDR3 length equals 14 residues. V lost 3 bases, J lost 6 bases, and 9 bases lay in between.